Detailed here is one T cell receptor beta chain. Its specificity is unknown. Germline V gene sequence: CDR1 SEHNR, CDR2 FQNEAQ (reference sequence). The CDR3 has 15 amino acids. V lost 3 bases to trimming and J lost 2 bases; unmatched junction nucleotides: 4. Profiled with immunoSEQ multiplex PCR; TCRdb holds only in-frame clones, not every one. Of 100,000 to 150,000 clones listed, 92% are singletons. The data are from a study of T cell responses to AZD1222 COVID-19 vaccine. Study-wide results and caveats: Clonal diversity may have been underestimated in mostly white British donors.

Analysis merged second doses at about 4 or about 12 weeks. Sample: peripheral blood, taken 28 days after the second AZD1222 dose. This receptor was taken from an adult who received the AZD1222 COVID-19 vaccine. The chain recombines TRBV7-9 with TRBJ1-2; 9 positions match TRBD1. This CDR3 reads CASSFPTGGNYGYTF. The CDR3 DNA is TGTGCCAGCAGCTTTCCGACAGGGGGGAACTATGGCTACACCTTC.